The T cell receptor beta chain described here comes from a study of blood T cells in healthy people across ages. This clonotype was counted between two and nine times. It was with a sample-barcoded 5' primer and a J-beta primer mix that a second PCR of roughly 7 to 12 cycles was run. Via MiXCR, TCRdb re-called the 5' RACE reads, giving one row per CDR3 protein. Of under 1 million distinct CDR3 sequences listed, roughly 44% are singletons. The V end lost 0 bases, the J end lost 2 bases, and 7 bases lay between the germline ends. The germline gives CDR1 SGHAT, CDR2 FQNNGV. The CDR3 contains 14 residues.

The specimen sequenced was blood. This TCR came from a man aged 55 to 69 in good health. V usage is TRBV11-2 and J usage is TRBJ2-5, with D unclear. CDR3: CASSLEVLQETQYF. The CDR3, as DNA: TGTGCCAGCAGCTTAGAGGTCCTACAAGAGACCCAGTACTTC.